This record looks at one T cell receptor beta chain sequence and its context. What it binds is not known. The data were obtained in a study of PD-1 blockade in mismatch repair-deficient tumors. Overall study context: Patients had around 11 mismatch repair-deficient cancer types, all previously treated and progressing.

The TCR-sequenced patients were a few responders to pembrolizumab. Germline V gene sequence: CDR1 SGHTA, CDR2 FQGTGA. The CDR3 has 15 residues. Trimming took off 2 bases at V and 0 bases at J, with 9 bases between the two ends. TCRdb keeps only in-frame clones here, not all; method: immunoSEQ multiplex PCR. The data hold tens of thousands of clones, with 75% to 85% observed a single time. Study outcomes and limitations: Tumor-resident clones, often absent from pretreatment blood, expanded after pembrolizumab and then contracted.

This receptor was taken from an adult with mismatch repair-deficient cancer. The sequencing here drew on peripheral blood, taken 12 weeks after starting pembrolizumab. This rearrangement joins TRBV7-3 to TRBJ2-3; D unclear. This chain's CDR3 is CASSLVPTSTDTQYF. The CDR3 DNA reads TGTGCCAGCAGCTTAGTTCCAACTAGCACAGATACGCAGTATTTT. The full variable domain, in which reference TRBV7-3 and TRBJ2-3 provide the parts outside the CDR3, is GAGVSQTPSNKVTEKGKYVELRCDPISGHTALYWYRQSLGQGPEFLIYFQGTGAADDSGLPNDRFFAVRPEGSVSTLKIQRTERGDSAVYLCASSLVPTSTDTQYFGPGTRLTVL.